A single sample is the source of the 26 T cell receptor beta chains below, sequenced in a study. Sequenced by immunoSEQ multiplex PCR; TCRdb stores in-frame clones only, minus some. This table holds tens of thousands of clones, around 93% found once. The specimen was PBMCs. These receptors originate from a middle-aged man with rheumatoid arthritis.

The V gene is TRBV28, the J gene TRBJ2-7, with D tentatively TRBD1 or TRBD2 (5 bases each). The CDR3 consists of 14 residues. CDR1 and CDR2 (germline): MDHEN, SYDVKM. The ends were cut back, 10 bases at V and 8 bases at J, with 24 bases in the middle. CDR3 protein: CATSEGKGRGQQYF. CDR3 DNA sequence: TGTGCCACGTCTGAGGGGAAGGGGCGTGGGCAGCAGTACTTC. The full variable domain, rest sourced from reference TRBV28 and TRBJ2-7, is DVKVTQSSRYLVKRTGEKVFLECVQDMDHENMFWYRQDPGLGLRLIYFSYDVKMKEKGDIPEGYSVSREKKERFSLILESASTNQTSMYLCATSEGKGRGQQYFGPGTRLTVT.

The chain is built from TRBV7-2 and TRBJ2-7; D is uncertain. The CDR3 is 14 residues long. Per the germline V gene, CDR1 is SGHTA and CDR2 is FQGNSA. Deletions cut 5 bases from V and 5 bases from J, with 16 bases between. The CDR3 loop reads CASSDRRSIHEQYF. The CDR3 DNA is TGTGCCAGCAGCGATCGTCGGAGTATCCACGAGCAGTACTTC.

The J gene is TRBJ2-7, the V gene TRBV19; perhaps TRBD1 as D (6 bases). The CDR3 is made up of 14 amino acids. Trimming cost V 3 bases and J 3 bases, with 12 bases left between them. CDR1 and CDR2 from the germline V gene are LNHDA and SQIVND (reference sequence). CDR3 region: CASSIRTEYYEQYF. As DNA, the CDR3 is TGTGCCAGTAGTATCCGGACAGAATACTACGAGCAGTACTTC.

The gene calls are TRBV2 and TRBJ2-7; 9 positions match TRBD1. Trimming took 11 bases from V and 9 from J; bases not matched to a gene: 11. The CDR3 is 12 residues long. Germline-derived CDR1 and CDR2 are SNHLY and FYNNEI. CDR3 protein: CAGSRDRDSQYF. CDR3 DNA: TGTGCCGGGAGCCGGGACAGGGATTCGCAGTACTTC.

Notes on this clone: The junction does not match germline at one end; this may be a read error. This chain connects TRBV19 to TRBJ2-6, with D uncertain. CDR3 length: 17 residues. Per the germline V gene, CDR1 is LNHDA and CDR2 is SQIVND (reference sequence). This CDR3 is CASNIRTDSSGANVLTF. The CDR3 region has the DNA TGTGCCAGTAATATAAGAACAGATAGCTCTGGGGCCAACGTCCTGACTTTC. Full variable domain (outside the CDR3, taken from reference TRBV19 and TRBJ2-6): DGGITQSPKYLFRKEGQNVTLSCEQNLNHDAMYWYRQDPGQGLRLIYYSQIVNDFQKGDIAEGYSVSREKKESFPLTVTSAQKNPTAFYLCASNIRTDSSGANVLTFGAGSRLTVL.

This chain connects TRBV20-1 to TRBJ2-7, with TRBD1 as a possible D gene (5 bases). The CDR3 is made up of 13 amino acids. CDR1 is DFQATT and CDR2 is SNEGSKA in the germline V gene (reference sequence). Deletions cut 3 bases from V and 5 bases from J, with 14 bases between. The CDR3 DNA follows: TGCAGTGCTAGTCGCAGGGTGGCGAACGAGCAGTACTTC. Amino acid sequence: CSASRRVANEQYF.

The chain links TRBV7-3 to TRBJ2-2; TRBD1 or TRBD2 may be the D gene (5 bases each). The V gene lost 5 bases and the J gene lost 2 bases, with 21 bases spanning the gap. CDR3 size: 18 residues. Germline assignment: CDR1 SGHTA and CDR2 FQGTGA. For the CDR3, the DNA is TGTGCCAGCAGCGCGTCTAAGGATATGGGGACCAACACCGGGGAGCTGTTTTTT. Translating gives CASSASKDMGTNTGELFF.

The J gene is TRBJ1-4, the V gene TRBV9, with a possible D match to TRBD1 (6 bases). V lost 1 base, J lost 0 bases, and 10 bases lay in between. Germline V gene sequence: CDR1 SGDLS, CDR2 YYNGEE. This CDR3 comprises 16 residues. The CDR3 region has the DNA TGTGCCAGCAGCGTAAAGGACAGAGCAACTAATGAAAAACTGTTTTTT. The encoded protein is CASSVKDRATNEKLFF.

The chain combines TRBV6-6 with TRBJ2-7; 7 bases are a match to TRBD2. Trimming took 5 bases from V and 3 from J; bases not matched to a gene: 7. Germline CDR1 reads MNHNY; CDR2 reads SVGAGI (reference sequence). The length of the CDR3 is 14 residues. CDR3 loop: CASSDVAGHYEQYF. The CDR3 bases are TGTGCCAGCAGTGATGTAGCGGGCCACTACGAGCAGTACTTC.

The table lists this clone with a count of one. The CDR3 sequence is CASSQLAGERYEQYF. The CDR3 region has the DNA TGTGCCAGCAGCCAACTAGCGGGAGAGAGGTACGAGCAGTACTTC. The genes are TRBV3-1 (or the pseudogene TRBV3-2) and TRBJ2-7; 10 nucleotides match TRBD2. The length of the CDR3 is 15 residues. The ends lost 2 bases at V and 4 bases at J; junction bases unmatched: 5. The germline CDR1 and CDR2 sequences are LGHDT and YNNKEL (reference sequence).

The V and J genes are TRBV2 and TRBJ2-2, with D perhaps TRBD1 (5 bases). The V end was cut by 4 bases, the J end by 1 base, with 10 bases between. This CDR3 has 15 residues. In germline, CDR1 is SNHLY, CDR2 FYNNEI. In DNA form, the CDR3 reads TGTGCCAGCAGTGTAGGCCAGGGGAACACCGGGGAGCTGTTTTTT. Translating it yields CASSVGQGNTGELFF.

The chain recombines TRBV5-1 with TRBJ2-2; the match to TRBD2 covers 12 bases. The germline V gene has CDR1 SGHRS and CDR2 YFSETQ. This CDR3 has 15 amino acids. V shed 1 base, J shed 5 bases, and the junction held 0 bases outside the gene matches. Here the CDR3 reads CASSLLAGGTGELFF. CDR3 nucleotide sequence: TGCGCCAGCAGCTTGCTAGCGGGAGGGACCGGGGAGCTGTTTTTT.

The chain carries TRBV5-4 and TRBJ2-3; D possibly corresponds to TRBD1 (5 bases). The CDR3 is 13 residues long. Trimming removed 2 bases from V and 3 bases from J, with 7 bases in between. Germline V gene sequence: CDR1 SGHNT, CDR2 YYREEE (reference sequence). This CDR3 reads CASSLQDTDTQYF. CDR3 DNA: TGTGCCAGCAGCTTACAGGATACAGATACGCAGTATTTT.

The chain has TRBV27 and TRBJ1-4, with D possibly being TRBD1 (6 bases). CDR1 MNHEY and CDR2 SMNVEV come from the germline V gene (reference sequence). CDR3 length equals 15 residues. The V and J ends lost 5 bases and 6 bases respectively, with 16 bases between them. For the CDR3, the DNA is TGTGCCAGCAGTCTCAGGTGGGGGCGGGATGAAAAACTGTTTTTT. Its protein is CASSLRWGRDEKLFF.

The gene calls are TRBV6-5 and TRBJ1-1; 7 nucleotides match TRBD1. CDR1 and CDR2 from the germline V gene are MNHEY and SVGAGI. V lost 6 bases to trimming and J lost 4 bases; unmatched junction nucleotides: 8. CDR3 length: 14 residues. CDR3 coding DNA: TGTGCCAGCAGGCCGGGACAGCTTATCACTGAAGCTTTCTTT. This sequence encodes CASRPGQLITEAFF.

This clone was recorded only once. The chain links TRBV19 to TRBJ2-6; D not resolved. Per the germline V gene, CDR1 is LNHDA and CDR2 is SQIVND (reference sequence). The germline V and J ends were trimmed by 3 bases and 0 bases, with 9 bases remaining between them. This CDR3 is 16 amino acids long. CDR3 in DNA: TGTGCCAGTAGTATCGGACCCAGCTCTGGGGCCAACGTCCTGACTTTC. This gives the protein CASSIGPSSGANVLTF.

The V gene is TRBV2, the J gene TRBJ1-2; D unclear. The CDR3 covers 13 residues. The germline V and J ends were trimmed by 6 bases and 5 bases, with 13 bases remaining between them. Germline loops: CDR1 SNHLY, CDR2 FYNNEI. CDR3 in amino acids: CASRVNSAYGYTF. The CDR3 region has the DNA TGTGCCAGCAGAGTCAATTCAGCTTATGGCTACACCTTC.

Concerning this clone: The identical CDR3 is also encoded by other nucleotide sequences in the sample. V usage is TRBV6-5 and J usage is TRBJ1-5; D might be TRBD1 (6 bases). Germline-derived CDR1 and CDR2 are MNHEY and SVGAGI. V was shortened by 5 bases and J by 1 base, with 9 bases between the two germline ends. This CDR3 contains 14 residues. The CDR3: CASSPDRSNQPQHF. DNA for the CDR3: TGTGCCAGCAGTCCTGACAGGAGCAATCAGCCCCAGCATTTT.

The chain joins TRBV5-6 to TRBJ2-1, with 8 positions matching TRBD2. Trimming removed 3 bases from V and 2 bases from J; junction bases left unmatched: 7. Per germline, CDR1 SGHDT and CDR2 YYEEEE. This CDR3 contains 16 residues. CDR3 residues: CASSYQGSGAYNEQFF. The CDR3 DNA reads TGTGCCAGCAGCTACCAGGGTAGCGGGGCCTACAATGAGCAGTTCTTC.

V and J are TRBV5-1 and TRBJ1-5, with D unresolved. With 0 bases removed from V and 7 bases from J, the gap between germline ends came to 8 bases. Germline CDR1 and CDR2: SGHRS and YFSETQ. The CDR3 consists of 13 residues. The CDR3 DNA is TGCGCCAGCAGCTTGGTCGTTGGGCAGCCCCAGCATTTT. It is translated as CASSLVVGQPQHF.

The genes are TRBV3-1 (or the pseudogene TRBV3-2) and TRBJ1-3, with D perhaps TRBD1 (6 bases). Germline values: CDR1 LGHDT, CDR2 YNNKEL (reference sequence). This CDR3 contains 16 residues. Trimming cost V 4 bases and J 4 bases, with 17 bases left between them. The CDR3 DNA is TGTGCCAGCAGCCCTTACGGGGGGCTCGGCGGAAACACCATATATTTT. Translated: CASSPYGGLGGNTIYF.

The chain carries TRBV5-1 and TRBJ1-5; D is perhaps TRBD1 (5 bases). V gave up 0 bases and J gave up 1 base, with 8 bases separating them. The CDR3 sequence is 15 residues long. The V gene's germline CDR1 is SGHRS and CDR2 YFSETQ. CDR3 nucleotide sequence: TGCGCCAGCAGCTTGGTACCAGGGAGCAATCAGCCCCAGCATTTT. This codes for CASSLVPGSNQPQHF.

This clone was recorded only once. The chain has TRBV5-1 and TRBJ2-7, with 7 bases lining up with TRBD1. From germline, CDR1 is SGHRS and CDR2 YFSETQ. This CDR3 comprises 13 residues. Trimming removed 4 bases from V and 0 bases from J; junction bases left unmatched: 1. In DNA, the CDR3 is TGCGCCAGCAGCAGGACAGGCTCCTACGAGCAGTACTTC. Amino acid sequence: CASSRTGSYEQYF.

The chain employs TRBV28 and TRBJ2-1; 10 bases fit TRBD2. CDR1 MDHEN and CDR2 SYDVKM come from the germline V gene. Unmatched junction bases numbered 7, after V lost 1 base and J lost 4 bases. The CDR3 runs 17 residues. The DNA for the CDR3 is TGTGCCAGCAGTTTATCGACCGGGACTAGCGAGTACAATGAGCAGTTCTTC. This translates into CASSLSTGTSEYNEQFF.

The count of this clone is one. As DNA, the CDR3 is TGTGCCAGCAGCCTCGACGGCCTCTCTGGAAACACCATATATTTT. Amino acids: CASSLDGLSGNTIYF. The V and J genes are TRBV7-2 and TRBJ1-3, with unresolved D. V was pared by 5 bases and J by 0 bases, with 11 bases between. From germline, CDR1 is SGHTA and CDR2 FQGNSA. CDR3 size: 15 residues.

The V and J genes are TRBV3-1 (or the pseudogene TRBV3-2) and TRBJ2-5, with 10 bases aligning to TRBD1. CDR1 is LGHDT and CDR2 is YNNKEL in the germline V gene (reference sequence). The trim removed 6 bases at V and 2 bases at J, leaving 9 bases unmatched. This CDR3 is 16 amino acids long. The CDR3 region has the DNA TGTGCCAGCAGTCCGTTGACAGGGGGCCCTCAAGAGACCCAGTACTTC. It yields the protein CASSPLTGGPQETQYF.